The sequence of this T cell receptor (beta chain) was determined in a study of OX40 agonist ivuxolimab in advanced cancers. Study-wide context: Enrollees could have had prior anti-PD-1, anti-PD-L1 or anti-CTLA-4 therapy, which 40% had received.

Measured with immunoSEQ multiplex PCR; TCRdb has only the in-frame clones, and not every one. The sample lists approximately 100,000 clones; 92% were seen once. With respect to this clone: The antigen remains undetermined.

Overall study results and limits: At doses 0.1 to 3.0 mg/kg, CD4+ and CD8+ clones expanded.

With 6 bases removed from V and 7 bases from J, the gap between germline ends came to 9 bases. The CDR3 covers 12 residues. The germline CDR1 and CDR2 sequences are LNHDA and SQIVND (reference sequence). The specimen comprised CD4+ or CD8+ T cells sorted from blood, sampled in a trial of the OX40 agonist ivuxolimab. This TCR was sampled from an adult with an advanced solid tumor such as melanoma, head and neck, liver or kidney cancer. The chain carries TRBV19 and TRBJ2-2; D is unclear. The CDR3: CASSEGIGELFF. DNA for the CDR3: TGTGCCAGTAGCGAAGGGATCGGGGAGCTGTTTTTT.